This T cell receptor (beta chain) was found in a study of vaccination and CD4 T cells after COVID-19. On this clonotype itself: Its specificity is unknown.

The sample's treatment: approximately 11-day PBMC culture with coronavirus spike peptide pools or control peptides (ViraFEST assay). Sequencing of DNA taken from cultured CD4+ T cells relied on the Oncomine TCR Beta short-read assay. A single record per CDR3 protein comes from TCRdb applying MiXCR to the PCR reads. The table lists some 7,400 distinct CDR3 sequences, roughly 53% of them singletons. The CDR3 loop spans 15 amino acids. The V end lost 5 bases, the J end lost 0 bases, and 10 bases lay between the germline ends. Germline V CDR1 and CDR2: MNHNS, SASEGT. Sequencing input: CD4+ T cells from blood, cultured in vitro. This receptor was identified in a human donor who had recovered from COVID-19. V and J are TRBV6-1 and TRBJ2-2, with unresolved D. DNA for the CDR3: TGTGCCAGCAGTATTAGAGCCGCGAACACCGGGGAGCTGTTTTTT. Translation: CASSIRAANTGELFF.